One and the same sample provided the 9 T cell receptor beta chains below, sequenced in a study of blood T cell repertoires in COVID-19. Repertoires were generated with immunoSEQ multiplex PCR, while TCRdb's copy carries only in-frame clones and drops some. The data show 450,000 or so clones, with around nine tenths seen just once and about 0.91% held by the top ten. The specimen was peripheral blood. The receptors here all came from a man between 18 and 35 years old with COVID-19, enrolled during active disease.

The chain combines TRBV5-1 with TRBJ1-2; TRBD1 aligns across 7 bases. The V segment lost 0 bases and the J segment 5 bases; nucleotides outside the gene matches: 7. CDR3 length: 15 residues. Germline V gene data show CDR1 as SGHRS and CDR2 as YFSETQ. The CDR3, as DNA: TGCGCCAGCAGCTTGGGCGGGACAGAATTATATGGCTACACCTTC. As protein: CASSLGGTELYGYTF.

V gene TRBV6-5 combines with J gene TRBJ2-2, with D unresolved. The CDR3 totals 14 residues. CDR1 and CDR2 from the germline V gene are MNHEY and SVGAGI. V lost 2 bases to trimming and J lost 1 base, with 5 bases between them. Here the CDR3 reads CASSYGKNTGELFF. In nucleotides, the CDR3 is TGTGCCAGCAGTTACGGCAAGAACACCGGGGAGCTGTTTTTT.

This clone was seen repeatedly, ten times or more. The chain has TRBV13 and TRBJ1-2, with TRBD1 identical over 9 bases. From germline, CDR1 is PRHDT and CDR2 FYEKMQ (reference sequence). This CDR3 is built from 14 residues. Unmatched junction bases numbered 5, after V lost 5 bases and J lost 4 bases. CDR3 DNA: TGTGCCAGCAGCCAAGGGACAGGGAGCTATGGCTACACCTTC. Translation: CASSQGTGSYGYTF.

The CDR3: CASSSASANTGELFF. In DNA form, the CDR3 reads TGTGCCAGCAGTTCGGCTAGCGCGAACACCGGGGAGCTGTTTTTT. The chain joins TRBV11-2 to TRBJ2-2; TRBD2 is a possible D gene (6 bases). Trimming took 6 bases from V and 0 from J, leaving 11 bases between them. Per germline, CDR1 SGHAT and CDR2 FQNNGV. The CDR3 covers 15 residues.

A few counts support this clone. The CDR3: CASSQEGGAQPQHF. DNA for the CDR3: TGCGCCAGCAGCCAAGAGGGAGGGGCACAGCCCCAGCATTTT. The chain couples TRBV4-1 to TRBJ1-5; maybe TRBD1 (5 bases). V was shortened by 0 bases and J by 7 bases, with 10 bases between the two germline ends. The germline V gene encodes CDR1 MGHRA and CDR2 YSYEKL. The CDR3 contains 14 residues.

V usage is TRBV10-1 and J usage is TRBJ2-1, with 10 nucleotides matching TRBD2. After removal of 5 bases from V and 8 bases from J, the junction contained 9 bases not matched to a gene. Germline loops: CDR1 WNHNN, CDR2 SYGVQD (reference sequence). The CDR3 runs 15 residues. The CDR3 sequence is CASSSLAGGRYEQFF. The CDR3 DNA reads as TGCGCCAGCAGTTCCTTAGCGGGGGGCCGCTATGAGCAGTTCTTC.

The CDR3 sequence: CASSQDPRAGGQFF. CDR3 sequence (DNA): TGCGCCAGCAGCCAAGACCCCCGAGCGGGGGGGCAGTTCTTC. V usage is TRBV4-1 and J usage is TRBJ2-1; 9 nucleotides align to TRBD2. The CDR3 consists of 14 residues. The V segment lost 0 bases and the J segment 12 bases; nucleotides outside the gene matches: 6. Germline V lookup: CDR1 MGHRA, CDR2 YSYEKL.

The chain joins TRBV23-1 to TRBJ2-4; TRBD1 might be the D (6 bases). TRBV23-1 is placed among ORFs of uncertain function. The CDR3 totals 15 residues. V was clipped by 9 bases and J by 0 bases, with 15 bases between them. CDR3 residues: CASTSRGLAKNIQYF. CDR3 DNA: TGCGCCAGTACTTCCAGGGGCCTAGCCAAAAACATTCAGTACTTC.

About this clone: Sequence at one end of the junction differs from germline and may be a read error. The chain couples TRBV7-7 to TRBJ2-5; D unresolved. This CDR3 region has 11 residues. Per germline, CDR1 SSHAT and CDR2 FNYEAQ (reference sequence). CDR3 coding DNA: TGTGCTAGCAGCTCCAGTGGGACCCAGTACTTC. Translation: CASSSSGTQYF. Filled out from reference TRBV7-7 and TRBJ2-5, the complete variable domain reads GAGVSQSPRYKVTKRGQDVTLRCDPISSHATLYWYQQALGQGPEFLTYFNYEAQPDKSGLPSDRFSAERPEGSISTLTIQRTEQRDSAMYRCASSSSGTQYFGPGTRLLVL.